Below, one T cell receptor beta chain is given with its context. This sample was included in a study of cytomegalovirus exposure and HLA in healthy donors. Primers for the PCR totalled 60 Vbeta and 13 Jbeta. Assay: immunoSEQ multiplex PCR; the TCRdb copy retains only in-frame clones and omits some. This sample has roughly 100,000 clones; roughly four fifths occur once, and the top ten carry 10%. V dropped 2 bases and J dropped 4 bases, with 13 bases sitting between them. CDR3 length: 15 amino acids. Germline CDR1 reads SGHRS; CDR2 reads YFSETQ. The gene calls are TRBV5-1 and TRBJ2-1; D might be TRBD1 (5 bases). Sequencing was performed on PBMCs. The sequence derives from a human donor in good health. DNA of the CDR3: TGCGCCAGCAGCTTTGGGGCAGGCATGTACAATGAGCAGTTCTTC. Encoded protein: CASSFGAGMYNEQFF.